Below, 27 T cell receptor beta chains from the same sample are listed, as sequenced in a study of T cells in Graves' hyperthyroidism and ophthalmopathy. Amplification of TCR beta CDR3 regions was performed using RNA transcripts as template. First-round RT-PCR of the TCR CDR3 relied on the HTBI primer set. TCRdb processed the multiplex PCR reads anew with MiXCR; each CDR3 protein has one entry. Of roughly 580,000 distinct CDR3 sequences in the sample, over 11% were seen once. Sequencing was carried out using blood. These receptors originate from a woman under 40 with Graves' hyperthyroidism that later progressed to Graves' ophthalmopathy.

This clonotype was recorded many times. The V call is TRBV30, the J call TRBJ2-7; TRBD1 matches at 8 bases. The J segment lost 0 bases and the V segment lost 8 bases, leaving 12 bases of the junction unmatched. The germline V gene has CDR1 GTSNPN and CDR2 SVGIG (reference sequence). This CDR3 contains 15 residues. The CDR3 region is CARHPIGTGSYEQYF. In DNA form, the CDR3 reads TGTGCCCGCCACCCAATCGGGACAGGCTCCTACGAGCAGTACTTC.

This clonotype was observed at least ten times. V and J are TRBV10-3 and TRBJ1-5, with D possibly matching TRBD1 (5 bases). Trimming took 6 bases from V and 7 from J, leaving 16 bases between them. The CDR3 is 14 residues long. CDR1 and CDR2 (germline): ENHRY, SYGVKD. CDR3 in amino acids: CAISGTTAGQPQHF. The CDR3 DNA is TGTGCCATCAGCGGGACCACGGCGGGGCAGCCCCAGCATTTT.

This clonotype occurred many times. The chain links TRBV12-3 or TRBV12-4 to TRBJ1-1; possible D gene TRBD1, 5 bases. V dropped 7 bases and J dropped 0 bases, with 12 bases sitting between them. This CDR3 spans 14 amino acids. The CDR3 protein is CASKSTALNTEAFF. The CDR3 DNA sequence: TGTGCCAGCAAATCGACAGCCTTGAACACTGAAGCTTTCTTT.

This clonotype came up a few times. The chain uses TRBV20-1 and TRBJ2-1, with no clear D. Per germline, CDR1 DFQATT and CDR2 SNEGSKA (reference sequence). The CDR3 sequence is 10 residues long. CDR3 protein: CSGAYNEQFF. In nucleotides, the CDR3 is TGCAGCGGAGCCTACAATGAGCAGTTCTTC.

This clonotype was observed many times. This chain joins TRBV6-2 or TRBV6-3 and TRBJ2-7; no clear D gene. The CDR3 spans 11 residues. Trimming pared 5 bases from V and 5 bases from J, leaving 7 bases between. Germline loops: CDR1 MNHEY, CDR2 SVGEGT. CDR3 nucleotide sequence: TGTGCCAGCAGTAGGACCCACGAGCAGTACTTC. Translating it yields CASSRTHEQYF.

The chain combines TRBV6-1 with TRBJ1-4; 10 nucleotides line up with TRBD1. This CDR3 has 19 residues. V shed 7 bases and J 0 bases; nucleotides not matched to a gene: 14. The germline V gene encodes CDR1 MNHNS and CDR2 SASEGT. For the CDR3, the DNA is TGTGCCAGCAAAGATGACAGGGGGCCAAGTCGACCAACTAATGAAAAACTGTTTTTT. This sequence encodes CASKDDRGPSRPTNEKLFF.

This clonotype has at least ten counts. The chain employs TRBV6-2 or TRBV6-3 and TRBJ2-7; D is possibly TRBD1 (5 bases). The V and J ends lost 4 bases and 7 bases respectively, with 14 bases between them. The CDR3 extends over 13 amino acids. Germline CDR1 is MNHEY and CDR2 is SVGEGT. The CDR3 bases are TGTGCCAGCAGTTCACAGGAGCTGGGGGAGCAGTACTTC. Its translation is CASSSQELGEQYF.

In this sample, this clonotype turned up many times. The chain carries TRBV28 and TRBJ2-7, with TRBD1 as a possible D gene (5 bases). The V gene's germline CDR1 is MDHEN and CDR2 SYDVKM. The CDR3 covers 13 residues. V lost 2 bases, J lost 9 bases, and 14 bases lay in between. CDR3 amino acids: CASSLTAGLGQYF. CDR3 DNA sequence: TGTGCCAGCAGTTTAACGGCAGGGTTAGGGCAGTACTTC.

This clonotype has at least ten counts. The chain has TRBV28 and TRBJ1-5; D gene ambiguous. The V end was cut by 1 base, the J end by 3 bases, with 7 bases between. The CDR3 is made up of 14 amino acids. Germline-derived CDR1 and CDR2 are MDHEN and SYDVKM. CDR3 in DNA: TGTGCCAGCAGTTTATTCCGCCTCAATCAGCCCCAGCATTTT. This translates into CASSLFRLNQPQHF.

This clonotype came up many times. DNA of the CDR3: TGTGCCAGCAGCGGCGGGACGGACACGAGAGGGTATCAGCCCCAGCATTTT. Translation gives CASSGGTDTRGYQPQHF. The chain has TRBV11-2 and TRBJ1-5; a weak D match, TRBD1 (5 bases). Trimming left V 5 bases short and J 5 bases short, with 22 bases between. Germline V gene data show CDR1 as SGHAT and CDR2 as FQNNGV. This CDR3 is 17 amino acids long.

This sequence joins TRBV6-1 and TRBJ2-1; the D gene is possibly TRBD2 (6 bases). The CDR3 consists of 12 residues. Trimming removed 6 bases at V and 9 bases at J, with 12 bases between. Germline CDR1 MNHNS, CDR2 SASEGT. CDR3 residues: CASSPAGSEQFF. The CDR3 region has the DNA TGTGCCAGCAGCCCCGCGGGATCTGAGCAGTTCTTC.

This clonotype has ten or more counts. The chain employs TRBV18 and TRBJ2-6; no firm D call. The CDR3 runs to 14 residues. Germline CDR1 reads KGHSH; CDR2 reads LQKENI. V lost 0 bases and J 4 bases, leaving 4 bases between the germline ends. This chain's CDR3 is CASSPPAGANVLTF. CDR3 bases: TGTGCCAGCTCACCACCCGCGGGGGCCAACGTCCTGACTTTC.

The chain uses TRBV28 and TRBJ2-5; 11 bases agree with TRBD2. CDR3 length: 15 residues. Trimming cost V 8 bases and J 5 bases; bases outside gene matches: 10. Germline V lookup: CDR1 MDHEN, CDR2 SYDVKM. CDR3 in DNA: TGTGCCAGCGGAACATCTAGCGGGAGGTGGGAGACCCAGTACTTC. It translates to CASGTSSGRWETQYF.

This clonotype was found many times. This sequence joins TRBV7-6 and TRBJ2-4; D tentatively fits TRBD1 or TRBD2 (5 bases each). V lost 0 bases and J 3 bases, leaving 9 bases between the germline ends. From germline, CDR1 is SGHVS and CDR2 FNYEAQ. The CDR3 has 15 amino acids. CDR3 loop: CASSLARGDKNIQYF. The CDR3 DNA follows: TGTGCCAGCAGCTTAGCGAGAGGGGACAAAAACATTCAGTACTTC.

This clonotype was picked up a small number of times. The V call is TRBV4-1, the J call TRBJ2-5, with D hard to call. V lost 1 base, J lost 0 bases, and 15 bases lay in between. Germline V CDR1 and CDR2: MGHRA, YSYEKL. The CDR3 loop spans 17 amino acids. In nucleotides, the CDR3 is TGCGCCAGCAGCCAAGGAACCGGCATAACGTACCAAGAGACCCAGTACTTC. Its protein product is CASSQGTGITYQETQYF.

This clonotype came up many times. V is TRBV18 and J is TRBJ2-3; D might be TRBD2 (6 bases). Germline CDR1 and CDR2: KGHSH and LQKENI. V lost 6 bases and J lost 4, with 11 bases in between. This CDR3 region has 13 residues. In DNA form, the CDR3 reads TGTGCCAGCTCTATCGGGGAGGCAGATACGCAGTATTTT. The encoded protein is CASSIGEADTQYF.

This clonotype has at least ten counts. The rearrangement joins TRBV27 to TRBJ1-1; unclear D gene. V lost 5 bases to trimming and J lost 5 bases, with 9 bases between them. Germline loops: CDR1 MNHEY, CDR2 SMNVEV (reference sequence). The CDR3 covers 12 residues. The CDR3 spells CASSGIGTEAFF. In nucleotides, the CDR3 is TGTGCCAGCAGTGGGATAGGTACTGAAGCTTTCTTT.

To note about this clonotype: Possible read error: a much larger clone is one base away. The chain combines TRBV11-2 with TRBJ2-3; D perhaps matches TRBD2 (6 bases). Trimming shortened V by 2 bases and J by 3 bases, and 12 bases separated the two germline ends. CDR3 length: 15 amino acids. The germline V gene encodes CDR1 SGHAT and CDR2 FQNNGV. The CDR3 spells CASSLSLGGTDTQYF. As DNA, the CDR3 is TGTGCCAGCAGCTTAAGTTTGGGGGGAACAGATACGCAGTATTTT.

This clonotype was seen at least ten times. The chain uses TRBV18 and TRBJ1-1; no definite D call. There are 16 residues in the CDR3. Trimming removed 4 bases at V and 2 bases at J, with 17 bases between. The germline gives CDR1 KGHSH, CDR2 LQKENI. The CDR3 bases are TGTGCCAGCTCACTCCACCGGCTAAACAGTAACACTGAAGCTTTCTTT. Translated: CASSLHRLNSNTEAFF.

This clonotype was observed at least ten times. The rearrangement links TRBV29-1 to TRBJ2-7; D is uncertain. The CDR3 sequence is 16 residues long. Germline-derived CDR1 and CDR2 are SQVTM and ANQGSEA. Trimming stripped 6 bases from V and 0 bases from J, with 21 bases between. The CDR3 is CSVLDQFVMSSYEQYF. The CDR3 region has the DNA TGCAGCGTCCTTGACCAATTCGTGATGAGCTCCTACGAGCAGTACTTC.

The chain has TRBV20-1 and TRBJ1-5, with TRBD1 identical over 10 bases. The CDR3 spans 16 residues. V dropped 4 bases and J dropped 3; count of bases not matched to a gene: 9. CDR1 is DFQATT, CDR2 SNEGSKA, per germline (reference sequence). Written as DNA, the CDR3 is TGCAGTGCTATGGATTCGGGGACAGGGGCCAATCAGCCCCAGCATTTT. Amino acids: CSAMDSGTGANQPQHF.

In its sample, this clonotype was seen a few times. The CDR3 carries no conserved terminal phenylalanine or tryptophan, so it likely arises from a read error. The rearrangement links TRBV24-1 to TRBJ1-2; D gene ambiguous. This CDR3 contains 14 residues. From germline, CDR1 is KGHDR and CDR2 SFDVKD. The ends were cut back, 4 bases at V and 4 bases at J, with 12 bases in the middle. CDR3 nucleotides: TGTGCCACCAGTGACCCGGGTGGGATCTATGGCTACACCCTC. Translated: CATSDPGGIYGYTL.

For this clonotype: A much more abundant neighbour one base away suggests this may be a read error. The chain joins TRBV20-1 to TRBJ2-3, with TRBD2 identical over 13 bases. The V gene's germline CDR1 is DFQATT and CDR2 SNEGSKA (reference sequence). The CDR3 runs 18 residues. CDR3 in DNA: TGCAGTGCTTTTGGACTAGCGGGAGTTCAGGGGTCCACAGATTCGCAGTATTTT. Translation gives CSAFGLAGVQGSTDSQYF.

This clonotype was counted many times. The chain employs TRBV10-3 and TRBJ1-1; maybe TRBD1 (6 bases). Germline loops: CDR1 ENHRY, CDR2 SYGVKD. With 7 bases removed from V and 4 bases from J, the gap between germline ends came to 10 bases. The CDR3 totals 12 residues. CDR3: CAIKQGSTEAFF. In nucleotides, the CDR3 is TGTGCCATCAAGCAGGGGAGCACTGAAGCTTTCTTT.

This sequence joins TRBV5-1 and TRBJ1-1; TRBD1 might be the D (5 bases). CDR1 SGHRS and CDR2 YFSETQ come from the germline V gene. Trimming stripped 4 bases from V and 2 bases from J, with 12 bases between. The length of the CDR3 is 14 residues. In DNA form, the CDR3 reads TGCGCCAGCAGCGCCCAGGGCGTTAACACTGAAGCTTTCTTT. This codes for CASSAQGVNTEAFF.

This clonotype was counted ten times or more. The chain has TRBV7-8 and TRBJ2-7; 10 bases align to TRBD1. The CDR3 has 14 amino acids. Germline V lookup: CDR1 SGHVS, CDR2 FQNEAQ. J lost 4 bases, V lost 0 bases, and 0 bases had no gene match. The CDR3 is CASSLAGQGYEQYF. The DNA for the CDR3 is TGTGCCAGCAGCTTAGCGGGACAGGGGTACGAGCAGTACTTC.

This clonotype has more than one count but fewer than ten. The rearrangement links TRBV19 to TRBJ1-4, with D hard to call. CDR1 is LNHDA, CDR2 SQIVND, per germline (reference sequence). The CDR3 sequence is 12 residues long. V was pared by 1 base and J by 12 bases, with 9 bases between. The CDR3 DNA reads as TGTGCCAGTAGTATAGTCCCGCACGAACTGTTTTTT. Its protein product is CASSIVPHELFF. Using reference TRBV19 and TRBJ1-4 for the parts outside the CDR3, the full variable domain is DGGITQSPKYLFRKEGQNVTLSCEQNLNHDAMYWYRQDPGQGLRLIYYSQIVNDFQKGDIAEGYSVSREKKESFPLTVTSAQKNPTAFYLCASSIVPHELFFGSGTQLSVL.